Listed below are T cell receptor beta chains from one sample, sequenced in a study of blood T cell repertoires in COVID-19. Assay used: immunoSEQ multiplex PCR; TCRdb lists only in-frame clones, some missing. The sample comprises about 310,000 clones, 90% of which are singletons, and 1% rests with the top ten. Sequenced sample: peripheral blood. The receptors come from a middle-aged woman with COVID-19, enrolled during active disease. Each CDR3 is given with its conserved first and last residue. The D gene is left open where the match is weak. Only some rows state a clone size, as once, few, many or a class for expanded clones.

D,V,size,J,CDR3,DNA
TRBD1,TRBV3-1/TRBV3-2,NA,TRBJ2-7,CASSPSGQGGHEQYF,TGTGCCAGCAGCCCCTCGGGACAGGGGGGACACGAGCAGTACTTC
TRBD1,TRBV27,NA,TRBJ2-3,CASTRDRKVDTQYF,TGTGCCAGCACTAGGGACAGGAAAGTAGATACGCAGTATTTT
TRBD1,TRBV19,NA,TRBJ1-5,CASSIEGPGQHSNQPQHF,TGTGCCAGTAGTATAGAGGGCCCGGGACAGCATAGCAATCAGCCCCAGCATTTT
TRBD1,TRBV30,NA,TRBJ1-2,CAWSATGYGYTF,TGTGCCTGGAGTGCGACAGGGTATGGCTACACCTTC
TRBD2,TRBV7-2,NA,TRBJ2-7,CASSFTSGPYSYEQYF,TGTGCCAGCAGCTTCACTAGCGGGCCATACTCCTACGAGCAGTACTTC
TRBD1,TRBV28,NA,TRBJ2-7,CATGQDPYEQYF,TGTGCCACCGGACAGGACCCCTACGAGCAGTACTTC
NA,TRBV24-1,NA,TRBJ2-2,CATSFGSQDTGELFF,TGTGCCACCAGTTTCGGGAGTCAGGACACCGGGGAGCTGTTTTTT
NA,TRBV9,NA,TRBJ2-5,CASSVAPGQETQYF,TGTGCCAGCAGCGTCGCTCCGGGCCAAGAGACCCAGTACTTC
NA,TRBV20-1,NA,TRBJ2-7,CSASFWTDTGTYEQYF,TGCAGTGCTAGTTTTTGGACCGATACAGGGACCTACGAGCAGTACTTC
TRBD1,TRBV19,NA,TRBJ2-1,CASRGQSSYNEQFF,TGTGCCAGTAGGGGACAGAGCTCCTACAATGAGCAGTTCTTC
NA,TRBV2,NA,TRBJ1-1,CASSEGGRMNTEAFF,TGTGCCAGCAGTGAGGGGGGTCGGATGAACACTGAAGCTTTCTTT
TRBD1,TRBV6-5,NA,TRBJ2-1,CASRGQGFDEQFF,TGTGCCAGCAGGGGACAGGGGTTTGATGAGCAGTTCTTC
NA,TRBV7-2,NA,TRBJ2-7,CASSLAPRGTIYEQYF,TGTGCCAGCAGCTTAGCGCCCAGGGGAACGATATACGAGCAGTACTTC
NA,TRBV2,NA,TRBJ1-6,CASSLSSYNSPLHF,TGTGCCAGCAGTCTTAGCTCCTATAATTCACCCCTCCACTTT
NA,TRBV5-1,NA,TRBJ1-1,CASSYDSHVTEAFF,TGCGCCAGCAGCTACGACAGCCATGTCACTGAAGCTTTCTTT
NA,TRBV28,NA,TRBJ2-7,CASTRQAPYEQYF,TGTGCCAGCACCAGGCAGGCGCCCTACGAGCAGTACTTC
NA,TRBV28,NA,TRBJ1-5,CASSPEGDADQPQHF,TGTGCCAGCAGTCCCGAGGGAGATGCTGATCAGCCCCAGCATTTT
TRBD1,TRBV10-3,NA,TRBJ1-5,CAIRDPGGHQPQHF,TGTGCCATCAGGGACCCAGGGGGCCATCAGCCCCAGCATTTT
NA,TRBV27,NA,TRBJ1-4,CASSRFATNEKLFF,TGTGCCAGCAGTCGTTTTGCAACTAATGAAAAACTGTTTTTT
TRBD1,TRBV5-8,NA,TRBJ2-7,CASSANRGLDEQYF,TGTGCCAGCAGCGCAAACAGGGGGCTCGACGAGCAGTACTTC
NA,TRBV6-5,NA,TRBJ1-2,CASSYPRGRGIYGYTF,TGTGCCAGCAGTTACCCCCGCGGCAGGGGAATATATGGCTACACCTTC
NA,TRBV28,NA,TRBJ1-2,CASSTGQSLYGYTF,TGTGCCAGCAGTACGGGACAAAGCCTGTATGGCTACACCTTC
TRBD2,TRBV27,NA,TRBJ2-1,CASSSGTSGVNEQFF,TGTGCCAGCAGTTCCGGGACTAGCGGGGTCAATGAGCAGTTCTTC
TRBD2,TRBV28,NA,TRBJ2-7,CASRFSGRGYEQYF,TGTGCCAGCAGATTCAGCGGGAGGGGCTACGAGCAGTACTTC
NA,TRBV5-1,few,TRBJ2-6,CASRSTGPGANVLTF,TGCGCCAGCAGAAGTACAGGGCCTGGGGCCAACGTCCTGACTTTC
NA,TRBV9,NA,TRBJ2-1,CASSVQVTTEQFF,TGTGCCAGCAGCGTCCAGGTCACAACTGAGCAGTTCTTC
NA,TRBV5-1,few,TRBJ2-1,CASSLVLQGYNEQFF,TGCGCCAGCAGCTTGGTACTGCAGGGGTACAATGAGCAGTTCTTC
NA,TRBV28,NA,TRBJ2-2,CASIGSLTTGELFF,TGTGCCAGCATTGGGAGCCTTACAACCGGGGAGCTGTTTTTT
NA,TRBV6-5,NA,TRBJ1-1,CASRGVNTEAFF,TGTGCCAGCCGGGGTGTGAACACTGAAGCTTTCTTT
TRBD1,TRBV28,NA,TRBJ1-2,CASSQPRRQGEANYGYTF,TGTGCCAGCAGTCAACCCCGTCGACAGGGCGAAGCTAACTATGGCTACACCTTC
NA,TRBV19,NA,TRBJ2-3,CASSTPRGGDTQYF,TGTGCCAGTAGTACGCCAAGGGGCGGTGATACGCAGTATTTT
NA,TRBV28,NA,TRBJ1-5,CASSPGALQTRPQHF,TGTGCCAGCAGTCCTGGTGCATTACAGACCCGGCCCCAGCATTTT
TRBD1,TRBV9,NA,TRBJ2-3,CASSVTTGGPTDTQYF,TGTGCCAGCAGCGTCACGACAGGGGGTCCGACAGATACGCAGTATTTT
TRBD1,TRBV7-9,once,TRBJ2-1,CASIGTRGTGSYNEQFF,TGTGCCAGCATTGGGACTCGTGGGACAGGGAGCTACAATGAGCAGTTCTTC
NA,TRBV7-8,NA,TRBJ1-1,CASSLVGSGMFTEAFF,TGTGCCAGCAGCTTAGTTGGATCGGGGATGTTCACTGAAGCTTTCTTT
NA,TRBV28,NA,TRBJ1-1,CASSGPRGDTEAFF,TGTGCCAGCAGTGGGCCCCGGGGGGACACTGAAGCTTTCTTT
NA,TRBV7-2,few,TRBJ2-1,CASSLVLAPNEQFF,TGTGCCAGCAGCTTAGTGCTAGCTCCCAATGAGCAGTTCTTC
NA,TRBV28,NA,TRBJ1-5,CASKESDNQPQHF,TGTGCCAGCAAAGAAAGCGATAATCAGCCCCAGCATTTT
NA,TRBV5-1,NA,TRBJ2-2,CASSLEEGTGELFF,TGCGCCAGCAGCTTGGAGGAGGGCACCGGGGAGCTGTTTTTT
NA,TRBV12-3/TRBV12-4,NA,TRBJ1-5,CASSLSGSQPQHF,TGTGCCAGCAGTTTATCAGGTAGTCAGCCCCAGCATTTT
NA,TRBV6-2/TRBV6-3,NA,TRBJ1-1,CASSYSPGNTEAFF,TGTGCCAGCAGTTACTCGCCGGGGAACACTGAAGCTTTCTTT
TRBD1,TRBV19,NA,TRBJ1-1,CASSKTGWNTEAFF,TGTGCCAGTAGTAAGACAGGGTGGAATACTGAAGCTTTCTTT